Following are 17 T cell receptor beta chains from one sample sequenced in a study of blood T cell repertoires in COVID-19. Sequencing was performed with immunoSEQ multiplex PCR; in TCRdb, only in-frame clones are kept and a portion is missing. The sample has more than 110,000 clones; about 89% are singletons. The sequenced sample was peripheral blood. The receptors were sampled from a man aged 55 to 70 with active or convalescent COVID-19.

In DNA form, the CDR3 reads TGTGCCATCAGTGAGTTCAACAGGGGCGGCTATGGCTACACCTTC. The encoded protein is CAISEFNRGGYGYTF. J is TRBJ1-2 and V is TRBV10-3; TRBD1 matches at 7 bases. Per the germline V gene, CDR1 is ENHRY and CDR2 is SYGVKD. The CDR3 totals 15 residues. Trimming took 1 base from V and 4 from J; bases not matched to a gene: 6.

V usage is TRBV24-1 and J usage is TRBJ1-4; 7 bases match TRBD1. This CDR3 has 13 amino acids. The germline gives CDR1 KGHDR, CDR2 SFDVKD. Losses at the gene ends were 6 bases for V and 7 bases for J; bases not matched to a gene: 4. CDR3 nucleotide sequence: TGTGCCACCAGTAGGGCAGGGGGTGAAAAACTGTTTTTT. Amino acids: CATSRAGGEKLFF.

This chain connects TRBV5-1 to TRBJ2-3; 8 positions match TRBD1. Germline trimming cut 0 bases from V and 2 bases from J; bases unmatched to any gene: 8. The germline V gene encodes CDR1 SGHRS and CDR2 YFSETQ. The CDR3 is made up of 17 amino acids. The CDR3 nucleotides are TGCGCCAGCAGCTTGGCAGGACGGACAGGGTACACAGATACGCAGTATTTT. Translation: CASSLAGRTGYTDTQYF.

This clone occurred once. The V and J genes are TRBV28 and TRBJ1-2, with no clear D. Germline CDR1 and CDR2: MDHEN and SYDVKM. V gave up 5 bases and J gave up 7 bases, with 11 bases separating them. The CDR3 length is 12 residues. The chain's CDR3 is CASSKSPFGYTF. The DNA of the CDR3 is TGTGCCAGCAGTAAGAGCCCATTTGGCTACACCTTC.

The gene calls are TRBV11-2 and TRBJ2-2, with 10 positions matching TRBD1. The V gene's germline CDR1 is SGHAT and CDR2 FQNNGV. Germline trimming cut 5 bases from V and 13 bases from J; bases unmatched to any gene: 13. The CDR3 runs to 15 residues. CDR3 in DNA: TGTGCCAGCAGCCCGTCGACAGGGGGCACGGGTGTGCTGTTTTTT. This codes for CASSPSTGGTGVLFF.

The chain employs TRBV7-9 and TRBJ1-3; 8 bases are shared with TRBD1. J was trimmed by 8 bases and V by 5 bases; bases with no gene match: 11. The CDR3 has 15 amino acids. Germline V gene data show CDR1 as SEHNR and CDR2 as FQNEAQ (reference sequence). CDR3 sequence reads: CASSPRQGAVDTIYF. For the CDR3, the DNA is TGTGCCAGCAGCCCTCGTCAGGGGGCGGTGGACACCATATATTTT.

The chain recombines TRBV4-1 with TRBJ1-6, with 9 bases identical to TRBD1. This CDR3 has 15 residues. V lost 1 base and J lost 7; bases outside the gene matches: 2. From germline, CDR1 is MGHRA and CDR2 YSYEKL. CDR3 nucleotides: TGCGCCAGCAGCCAAGCCGGGACAGGGAATTCACCCCTCCACTTT. Protein sequence: CASSQAGTGNSPLHF.

This chain connects TRBV4-3 to TRBJ2-2, with a tentative D call TRBD2 (5 bases). The germline gives CDR1 LGHNA, CDR2 YSLEER. V lost 1 base and J 5 bases, leaving 11 bases between the germline ends. The CDR3 has 15 amino acids. The CDR3 DNA is TGCGCCAGCAGCCAAGGATCTACTAGAACCGGGGAGCTGTTTTTT. It is translated as CASSQGSTRTGELFF.

As concerns this clone: Different DNA sequences within this sample yield the same CDR3. V gene TRBV18 combines with J gene TRBJ1-5; 8 bases match TRBD1. The CDR3 has 15 amino acids. Germline V gene lookup returns CDR1 KGHSH and CDR2 LQKENI. Trimming removed 3 bases from V and 5 bases from J; junction bases left unmatched: 6. CDR3 protein: CASSPRTGSDQPQHF. The CDR3, as DNA: TGTGCCAGCTCACCTAGGACAGGGAGCGATCAGCCCCAGCATTTT.

The chain couples TRBV19 to TRBJ2-1; 7 nucleotides align to TRBD1. Germline-derived CDR1 and CDR2 are LNHDA and SQIVND (reference sequence). The CDR3 runs 14 residues. With V trimmed by 8 bases and J by 6 bases, 10 bases remained unmatched. CDR3 sequence (DNA): TGTGCCAGTGCCCGGGACAGAGGGTCCAATGAGCAGTTCTTC. It yields the protein CASARDRGSNEQFF. The full variable domain, its missing parts supplied by reference TRBV19 and TRBJ2-1, is DGGITQSPKYLFRKEGQNVTLSCEQNLNHDAMYWYRQDPGQGLRLIYYSQIVNDFQKGDIAEGYSVSREKKESFPLTVTSAQKNPTAFYLCASARDRGSNEQFFGPGTRLTVL.

The chain has TRBV12-3 or TRBV12-4 and TRBJ1-1; D call uncertain. This CDR3 region has 13 residues. Trimming stripped 6 bases from V and 1 base from J, with 9 bases between. The CDR3 sequence is CASRRLGNTEAFF. The CDR3 DNA reads TGTGCCAGCAGGCGGTTGGGGAACACTGAAGCTTTCTTT.

This clone was seen more than once but under ten times. The chain recombines TRBV28 with TRBJ1-4, with 7 bases lining up with TRBD1. Germline V gives CDR1 MDHEN, CDR2 SYDVKM. The CDR3 spans 15 residues. V was pared by 5 bases and J by 4 bases, with 7 bases of the junction left unmatched. The CDR3 is CASSVSTGVNEKLFF. As DNA, the CDR3 is TGTGCCAGCAGTGTATCTACAGGGGTTAATGAAAAACTGTTTTTT.

This clone has only one observation. This chain joins TRBV18 and TRBJ1-1; D gene uncertain. Trimming pared 2 bases from V and 6 bases from J, leaving 13 bases between. Germline V gene data show CDR1 as KGHSH and CDR2 as LQKENI. The CDR3 totals 14 residues. The CDR3 DNA is TGTGCCAGCTCACCAGCAGGAGGGTTCTCTGAAGCTTTCTTT. Residues: CASSPAGGFSEAFF. The variable domain in full, completed from reference TRBV18 and TRBJ1-1, reads NAGVMQNPRHLVRRRGQEARLRCSPMKGHSHVYWYRQLPEEGLKFMVYLQKENIIDESGMPKERFSAEFPKEGPSILRIQQVVRGDSAAYFCASSPAGGFSEAFFGQGTRLTVV.

The rearrangement joins TRBV7-2 to TRBJ1-3; perhaps TRBD1 as D (5 bases). There are 14 residues in the CDR3. Trimming removed 5 bases at V and 4 bases at J, with 12 bases between. The germline V gene has CDR1 SGHTA and CDR2 FQGNSA. The CDR3 DNA is TGTGCCAGCAGCGTAATGTCAGGGGGAAACACCATATATTTT. This sequence encodes CASSVMSGGNTIYF.

V usage is TRBV6-2 or TRBV6-3 and J usage is TRBJ2-7, with D uncertain. This CDR3 has 13 amino acids. The V gene lost 5 bases and the J gene lost 4 bases, with 12 bases spanning the gap. Per germline, CDR1 MNHEY and CDR2 SVGEGT. The CDR3 loop reads CASSRDDKYEQYF. CDR3 DNA: TGTGCCAGCAGTAGAGACGACAAGTACGAGCAGTACTTC.

The chain carries TRBV7-2 and TRBJ2-5; perhaps TRBD2 as D (5 bases). Germline CDR1 is SGHTA and CDR2 is FQGNSA. This CDR3 has 15 residues. Trimming shortened V by 5 bases and J by 1 base, and 14 bases separated the two germline ends. The CDR3 protein is CASSPSRRPQETQYF. CDR3 bases: TGTGCCAGCAGCCCGTCACGGAGGCCCCAAGAGACCCAGTACTTC. Complete variable domain (other parts from reference TRBV7-2 and TRBJ2-5): GAGVSQSPSNKVTEKGKDVELRCDPISGHTALYWYRQSLGQGLEFLIYFQGNSAPDKSGLPSDRFSAERTGGSVSTLTIQRTQQEDSAVYLCASSPSRRPQETQYFGPGTRLLVL.

This rearrangement joins TRBV10-2 to TRBJ2-1; TRBD2 aligns across 9 bases. The CDR3 consists of 16 residues. Germline V gene data show CDR1 as WSHSY and CDR2 as SAAADI. V lost 2 bases and J lost 6; bases outside the gene matches: 8. In DNA form, the CDR3 reads TGCGCCAGCAGTGAGCCTTCGGGACTAGCCTTCAATGAGCAGTTCTTC. Its translation is CASSEPSGLAFNEQFF.